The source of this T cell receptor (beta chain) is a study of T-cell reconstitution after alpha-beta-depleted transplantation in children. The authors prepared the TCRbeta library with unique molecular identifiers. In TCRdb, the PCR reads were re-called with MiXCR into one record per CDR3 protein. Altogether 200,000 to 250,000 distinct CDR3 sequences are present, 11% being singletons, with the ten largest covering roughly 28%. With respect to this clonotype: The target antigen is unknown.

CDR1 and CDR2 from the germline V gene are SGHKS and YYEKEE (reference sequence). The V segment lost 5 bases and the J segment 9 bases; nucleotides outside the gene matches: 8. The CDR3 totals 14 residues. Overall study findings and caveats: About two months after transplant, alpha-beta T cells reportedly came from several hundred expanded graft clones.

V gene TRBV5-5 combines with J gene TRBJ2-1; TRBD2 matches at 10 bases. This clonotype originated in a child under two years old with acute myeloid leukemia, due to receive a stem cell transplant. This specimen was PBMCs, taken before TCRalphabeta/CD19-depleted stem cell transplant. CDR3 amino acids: CASSIAGGRGEQFF. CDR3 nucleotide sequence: TGTGCCAGCAGTATAGCGGGGGGCCGGGGTGAGCAGTTCTTC.